The next 5 T cell receptor beta chains were all read from a single sample in a study of immune evolution from preneoplasia to lung adenocarcinoma. This table comes from immunoSEQ multiplex PCR, and its TCRdb copy is limited to in-frame clones, with some not included. In the table there are 10,000 or so clones, approximately 81% of which are singletons. Sample: FFPE minimally invasive lung adenocarcinoma tissue. These TCRs come from a person aged 70 to 85 with lung adenocarcinoma.

The genes are TRBV2 and TRBJ1-4, with a possible D match to TRBD1 (5 bases). This CDR3 has 13 amino acids. V lost 4 bases and J 3 bases, leaving 6 bases between the germline ends. Germline values: CDR1 SNHLY, CDR2 FYNNEI. CDR3 sequence reads: CASSGRANEKLFF. The CDR3 DNA reads TGTGCCAGCAGTGGCAGGGCTAATGAAAAACTGTTTTTT.

The V call is TRBV2, the J call TRBJ2-2; D uncertain. CDR1 SNHLY and CDR2 FYNNEI come from the germline V gene. The CDR3 has 15 amino acids. V was clipped by 6 bases and J by 0 bases, with 11 bases between them. The CDR3 DNA reads TGTGCCAGCAGCCTACAAATCTCGAACACCGGGGAGCTGTTTTTT. It specifies CASSLQISNTGELFF.

This clone was observed a few times. The DNA for the CDR3 is TGTGCCAGCGGCACCTACACCGGGGAGCTGTTTTTT. Translating gives CASGTYTGELFF. This chain connects TRBV6-1 to TRBJ2-2; D ambiguous. Looked up from germline, CDR1 is MNHNS and CDR2 is SASEGT. Trimming removed 8 bases at V and 3 bases at J, with 7 bases between. The CDR3 has 12 residues.

Here the CDR3 DNA reads TGTGCCAGCAGTAGAACGACAGGGTCGGGATATTACAGTGGCTACACCTTC. This translates into CASSRTTGSGYYSGYTF. The V call is TRBV28, the J call TRBJ1-2; the match to TRBD1 covers 7 bases. The CDR3 covers 17 residues. J was trimmed by 7 bases and V by 5 bases; bases with no gene match: 19. Per germline, CDR1 MDHEN and CDR2 SYDVKM.

This chain connects TRBV5-1 to TRBJ1-6; no firm D call. The CDR3 spans 14 residues. The germline V gene has CDR1 SGHRS and CDR2 YFSETQ. The germline V and J ends were trimmed by 0 bases and 7 bases, with 8 bases remaining between them. CDR3 coding DNA: TGCGCCAGCAGCTTGGAGGGTAAAAATTCACCCCTCCACTTT. It specifies CASSLEGKNSPLHF.